The 21 T cell receptor beta chains given below trace back to one sample, sequenced in a study of shared T cell receptors in the human thymus. Assay: immunoSEQ multiplex PCR; the TCRdb copy retains only in-frame clones and omits some. The sample shows roughly 660,000 clones, roughly 90% of them seen only once. This sample also belongs to another study, concerning human thymus T cells.

The material sequenced was thymocytes. All receptors come from a boy under three years old with a congenital heart defect.

The chain uses TRBV4-3 and TRBJ2-7; 11 bases are a match to TRBD2. CDR1 is LGHNA and CDR2 is YSLEER in the germline V gene. The CDR3 contains 16 residues. After removal of 2 bases from V and 9 bases from J, the junction contained 12 bases not matched to a gene. This chain's CDR3 is CASSQQLAGVPLGQYF. As DNA, the CDR3 is TGCGCCAGCAGCCAACAACTAGCGGGAGTTCCCCTTGGGCAGTACTTC.

The V call is TRBV11-2, the J call TRBJ2-4, with TRBD1 identical over 9 bases. Germline V gene data show CDR1 as SGHAT and CDR2 as FQNNGV. Trimming cost V 1 base and J 15 bases; bases outside gene matches: 7. The length of the CDR3 is 13 residues. Here the CDR3 reads CASSLGGTGSPYF. The CDR3 bases are TGTGCCAGCAGCTTAGGGGGGACAGGGAGTCCGTACTTC.

This clone was observed a handful of times. The rearrangement joins TRBV4-3 to TRBJ2-7; a possible D gene is TRBD2 (5 bases). This CDR3 contains 15 residues. V was cut by 0 bases and J by 0 bases, with 9 bases left in between. Germline CDR1 and CDR2: LGHNA and YSLEER. The chain's CDR3 is CASSQEIRGSYEQYF. In DNA form, the CDR3 reads TGCGCCAGCAGCCAAGAAATCCGGGGCTCCTACGAGCAGTACTTC.

The CDR3 bases are TGTGCCAGCTTAACCGGGACTAGCGGGGTCTACGAGCAGTACTTC. Encoded protein: CASLTGTSGVYEQYF. The gene calls are TRBV18 and TRBJ2-7; TRBD2 matches at 13 bases. V trimming: 7 bases; J trimming: 3 bases; junction bases outside the gene matches: 6. The CDR3 length is 15 residues. CDR1 KGHSH and CDR2 LQKENI come from the germline V gene.

This clone was recorded once. The chain joins TRBV28 to TRBJ2-7; D gene ambiguous. This CDR3 is built from 13 residues. Germline-derived CDR1 and CDR2 are MDHEN and SYDVKM. V was cut by 3 bases and J by 2 bases, with 8 bases left in between. The CDR3 nucleotides are TGTGCCAGCAGTTTCGGTCGGGCCTACGAGCAGTACTTC. Its translation: CASSFGRAYEQYF.

The chain links TRBV5-7 to TRBJ2-7; D perhaps matches TRBD1 (5 bases). TRBV5-7 is an ORF; its function is uncertain. The CDR3 loop spans 14 amino acids. The germline V and J ends were trimmed by 3 bases and 1 base, with 11 bases remaining between them. The CDR3 nucleotides are TGTGCCAGCAGCTATCAACAGGATTCCTACGAGCAGTACTTC. It codes for CASSYQQDSYEQYF.

This chain uses TRBV27 with TRBJ2-7; D is possibly TRBD1 (6 bases). The CDR3 has 13 amino acids. V lost 6 bases, J lost 3 bases, and 12 bases lay in between. Germline V CDR1 and CDR2: MNHEY, SMNVEV (reference sequence). Here the CDR3 DNA reads TGTGCCAGCAGAGCAATAGGGGGCTACGAGCAGTACTTC. Its protein product is CASRAIGGYEQYF.

V is TRBV27 and J is TRBJ2-7; D is perhaps TRBD2 (5 bases). The ends were cut back, 3 bases at V and 6 bases at J, with 12 bases in the middle. CDR3 length equals 13 residues. The germline CDR1 and CDR2 sequences are MNHEY and SMNVEV (reference sequence). CDR3 DNA: TGTGCCAGCAGTTTTAGGCTAGCTCGCGAGCAGTACTTC. It encodes CASSFRLAREQYF.

This chain's CDR3 is CASSSEDRGDPEAFF. CDR3 DNA: TGCGCCAGCAGCTCCGAGGACAGGGGAGACCCTGAAGCTTTCTTT. The chain uses TRBV5-1 and TRBJ1-1; 9 bases align to TRBD1. Germline trimming cut 3 bases from V and 6 bases from J; bases unmatched to any gene: 9. The CDR3 runs 15 residues. Germline assignment: CDR1 SGHRS and CDR2 YFSETQ.

This chain connects TRBV2 to TRBJ2-2, with D hard to call. The CDR3 extends over 12 amino acids. V was clipped by 6 bases and J by 5 bases, with 7 bases between them. Germline values: CDR1 SNHLY, CDR2 FYNNEI. The CDR3 loop reads CASRSGTGELFF. CDR3 bases: TGTGCCAGCAGGTCAGGAACCGGGGAGCTGTTTTTT. Complete variable domain (other parts from reference TRBV2 and TRBJ2-2): EPEVTQTPSHQVTQMGQEVILRCVPISNHLYFYWYRQILGQKVEFLVSFYNNEISEKSEIFDDQFSVERPDGSNFTLKIRSTKLEDSAMYFCASRSGTGELFFGEGSRLTVL.

This clone appeared a single time. The genes are TRBV19 and TRBJ2-2; TRBD1 matches at 7 bases. Germline CDR1 LNHDA, CDR2 SQIVND (reference sequence). The CDR3 runs to 16 residues. The trim removed 3 bases at V and 2 bases at J, leaving 6 bases unmatched. CDR3 residues: CASSILGGPNTGELFF. In nucleotides, the CDR3 is TGTGCCAGTAGTATTCTAGGGGGCCCCAACACCGGGGAGCTGTTTTTT.

The genes are TRBV5-4 and TRBJ2-4; D might be TRBD1 (5 bases). The V end lost 5 bases, the J end lost 7 bases, and 19 bases lay between the germline ends. CDR1 is SGHNT and CDR2 is YYREEE in the germline V gene (reference sequence). This CDR3 region has 15 residues. CDR3 loop: CASRPGPHPGNIQYF. In DNA form, the CDR3 reads TGTGCCAGCAGGCCCGGACCGCACCCAGGGAACATTCAGTACTTC.

The rearrangement joins TRBV25-1 to TRBJ2-5, with a possible D match to TRBD2 (5 bases). The CDR3 runs to 13 residues. Germline V lookup: CDR1 MGHDK, CDR2 SYGVNS. V shed 9 bases and J shed 6 bases, with 17 bases lying between them. CDR3 in amino acids: CASAESAGKTQYF. The CDR3 DNA follows: TGTGCCAGTGCCGAGAGTGCCGGGAAGACCCAGTACTTC.

V usage is TRBV18 and J usage is TRBJ2-1; D is possibly TRBD2 (5 bases). Germline CDR1 reads KGHSH; CDR2 reads LQKENI. The CDR3 is made up of 15 amino acids. Between the trimmed V and J ends, which lost 6 bases and 1 base, there was a span of 13 bases. CDR3 coding DNA: TGTGCCAGCTCTGAGGAGCGGCCTTCCTACAATGAGCAGTTCTTC. This encodes CASSEERPSYNEQFF.

This chain uses TRBV7-7 with TRBJ2-2, with D possibly being TRBD1 (8 bases). CDR3 length: 15 amino acids. The germline V gene encodes CDR1 SSHAT and CDR2 FNYEAQ (reference sequence). V lost 5 bases and J 6 bases, leaving 16 bases between the germline ends. As DNA, the CDR3 is TGTGCCAGCAGCCGAGACAGGGGAGGGGCCGGGGAGCTGTTTTTT. This translates into CASSRDRGGAGELFF. The full variable domain, in which reference TRBV7-7 and TRBJ2-2 provide the parts outside the CDR3, is GAGVSQSPRYKVTKRGQDVTLRCDPISSHATLYWYQQALGQGPEFLTYFNYEAQPDKSGLPSDRFSAERPEGSISTLTIQRTEQRDSAMYRCASSRDRGGAGELFFGEGSRLTVL.

The chain carries TRBV27 and TRBJ2-7; TRBD1 is a possible D gene (6 bases). This CDR3 is built from 16 residues. Germline V gene sequence: CDR1 MNHEY, CDR2 SMNVEV (reference sequence). V was cut by 6 bases and J by 3 bases, with 21 bases left in between. CDR3 sequence (DNA): TGTGCCAGCAGAAGGACAGTGAGGGGGATTAGCTACGAGCAGTACTTC. Its translation is CASRRTVRGISYEQYF.

The rearrangement uses TRBV19 and TRBJ1-5; tentatively, D is TRBD1 (5 bases). The V end lost 4 bases, the J end lost 5 bases, and 24 bases lay between the germline ends. Germline CDR1 reads LNHDA; CDR2 reads SQIVND (reference sequence). The CDR3 covers 18 residues. The CDR3 nucleotides are TGTGCCAGTAGTAATCGCCTGACATATTCGGGGGGGGATCAGCCCCAGCATTTT. It yields the protein CASSNRLTYSGGDQPQHF.

CDR3: CASLGTSGSYSHNEQFF. CDR3 DNA sequence: TGTGCCAGCCTTGGGACTAGCGGGAGTTATAGCCACAATGAGCAGTTCTTC. The rearrangement links TRBV2 to TRBJ2-1, with 14 bases aligning to TRBD2. Germline V gene data show CDR1 as SNHLY and CDR2 as FYNNEI. J gave up 5 bases and V 8 bases, and 11 bases lay outside the gene matches. The CDR3 has 17 amino acids.

The chain combines TRBV5-1 with TRBJ2-7; 14 bases match TRBD2. This CDR3 is 19 amino acids long. Germline V lookup: CDR1 SGHRS, CDR2 YFSETQ. V shed 1 base and J 0 bases; nucleotides not matched to a gene: 9. Written as DNA, the CDR3 is TGCGCCAGCAGCTTGACAGAGAAGGGGACTAGCGGGAGCTCCTACGAGCAGTACTTC. This encodes CASSLTEKGTSGSSYEQYF. Based on the CDR3 plus reference TRBV5-1 and TRBJ2-7, the full variable domain is KAGVTQTPRYLIKTRGQQVTLSCSPISGHRSVSWYQQTPGQGLQFLFEYFSETQRNKGNFPGRFSGRQFSNSRSEMNVSTLELGDSALYLCASSLTEKGTSGSSYEQYFGPGTRLTVT.

The V call is TRBV27, the J call TRBJ2-1, with D unclear. CDR1 and CDR2 (germline): MNHEY, SMNVEV (reference sequence). This CDR3 spans 13 amino acids. V was trimmed by 3 bases and J by 4 bases, leaving 7 bases between them. The DNA for the CDR3 is TGTGCCAGCAGTTTGCAGAAGTACAATGAGCAGTTCTTC. Translation gives CASSLQKYNEQFF.

The rearrangement links TRBV2 to TRBJ2-7; unclear D gene. V was cut by 3 bases and J by 7 bases, with 13 bases left in between. The CDR3 length is 13 residues. Germline V gene sequence: CDR1 SNHLY, CDR2 FYNNEI. As DNA, the CDR3 is TGTGCCAGCAGTGAGGGCCCGATCGAGGAGCAGTACTTC. Translation: CASSEGPIEEQYF.